A single sample is the source of the 29 T cell receptor beta chains below, sequenced in a study of cytomegalovirus exposure and HLA in healthy donors. The study ran its PCR with 60 Vbeta and 13 Jbeta primers. Only in-frame clones appear in the TCRdb table, and some are missing; sequencing was by immunoSEQ multiplex PCR. The data show 200,000 or so clones, about 83% seen once. The material sequenced was PBMCs. These receptor sequences come from a woman in her thirties in good health and CMV-seropositive.

The chain carries TRBV7-2 and TRBJ2-2, with 8 positions matching TRBD2. The CDR3 sequence is 15 residues long. CDR1 is SGHTA and CDR2 is FQGNSA in the germline V gene. The V segment lost 6 bases and the J segment 7 bases; nucleotides outside the gene matches: 10. The chain's CDR3 is CASSRSSGRLGELFF. The CDR3 DNA reads as TGTGCCAGCAGTCGATCGAGCGGGAGACTCGGGGAGCTGTTTTTT.

The chain has TRBV2 and TRBJ2-2, with D unclear. The CDR3 loop spans 12 amino acids. Per germline, CDR1 SNHLY and CDR2 FYNNEI. V was pared by 9 bases and J by 1 base, with 6 bases between. This CDR3 is CARDKNTGELFF. DNA for the CDR3: TGTGCCAGAGACAAGAACACCGGGGAGCTGTTTTTT.

This clone was seen once. This chain uses TRBV7-8 with TRBJ2-7; 8 nucleotides line up with TRBD2. The V segment lost 6 bases and the J segment 6 bases; nucleotides outside the gene matches: 4. This CDR3 is built from 12 residues. CDR1 is SGHVS, CDR2 FQNEAQ, per germline. In DNA, the CDR3 is TGTGCCAGCAGGGACGGGGGGGGCGAGCAGTACTTC. This sequence encodes CASRDGGGEQYF.

The rearrangement joins TRBV5-8 to TRBJ1-2; a weak D match, TRBD1 (5 bases). Trimming removed 0 bases at V and 3 bases at J, with 12 bases between. CDR3 length: 15 amino acids. Per germline, CDR1 SGHTS and CDR2 YDEGEE. As DNA, the CDR3 is TGTGCCAGCAGCTTGGAGCACAGGATGTACTATGGCTACACCTTC. This codes for CASSLEHRMYYGYTF.

V usage is TRBV4-1 and J usage is TRBJ1-2, with 8 bases fitting TRBD1. V dropped 1 base and J dropped 7; count of bases not matched to a gene: 5. The CDR3 is made up of 14 amino acids. The germline V gene has CDR1 MGHRA and CDR2 YSYEKL. The CDR3 protein is CASSQVAGGPGYTF. In DNA, the CDR3 is TGCGCCAGCAGCCAAGTGGCAGGGGGCCCTGGCTACACCTTC.

CDR3 nucleotides: TGTGCCAGCAGTCGGCGACAGGGTAGGACTGAAGCTTTCTTT. Translating it yields CASSRRQGRTEAFF. The chain links TRBV28 to TRBJ1-1; TRBD1 matches 7 bases. Germline CDR1 is MDHEN and CDR2 is SYDVKM. The CDR3 has 14 amino acids. J lost 5 bases, V lost 5 bases, and 8 bases had no gene match.

The sample holds a few counts of this clone. CDR3 DNA: TGTGCCAGCTCACTAGAGCTCACAGATACGCAGTATTTT. Translated, it gives CASSLELTDTQYF. J is TRBJ2-3 and V is TRBV27; TRBD2 is a possible D gene (5 bases). The CDR3 runs to 13 residues. Germline CDR1 is MNHEY and CDR2 is SMNVEV (reference sequence). With 8 bases removed from V and 2 bases from J, the gap between germline ends came to 11 bases.

The CDR3 DNA sequence: TGTGCCAGCAGCTTACGGCACAGGGCGATGGAGGATGGCTACACCTTC. Translating gives CASSLRHRAMEDGYTF. The chain joins TRBV11-2 to TRBJ1-2, with D possibly being TRBD1 (6 bases). Looked up from germline, CDR1 is SGHAT and CDR2 is FQNNGV. This CDR3 has 16 amino acids. Trimming removed 2 bases from V and 6 bases from J, with 19 bases in between.

The chain couples TRBV28 to TRBJ2-7, with 8 nucleotides matching TRBD1. Germline V gene sequence: CDR1 MDHEN, CDR2 SYDVKM. V trimming: 7 bases; J trimming: 4 bases; junction bases outside the gene matches: 6. The CDR3 runs to 13 residues. The DNA of the CDR3 is TGTGCCAGCATAGGGGACAGGCGGTACGAGCAGTACTTC. Its protein is CASIGDRRYEQYF.

J is TRBJ2-7 and V is TRBV6-4; 7 bases match TRBD1. This CDR3 region has 13 residues. The trim removed 6 bases at V and 5 bases at J, leaving 7 bases unmatched. Germline V gives CDR1 MRHNA, CDR2 SNTAGT. The CDR3 sequence is CASSLDRADEQYF. The CDR3 coding sequence is TGTGCCAGCAGCCTAGACAGGGCCGACGAGCAGTACTTC.

The CDR3 DNA reads as TGCAGCGTCTGGACAGCCTCCTACGAGCAGTACTTC. The encoded protein is CSVWTASYEQYF. The rearrangement joins TRBV29-1 to TRBJ2-5; tentatively, D is TRBD1 (6 bases). Matching the DNA end better, TRBJ2-7 makes the J call doubtful. The CDR3 sequence is 12 residues long. Germline CDR1 SQVTM, CDR2 ANQGSEA.

The V and J genes are TRBV15 and TRBJ2-4; D remains ambiguous. The germline V gene encodes CDR1 LNHNV and CDR2 YYDKDF (reference sequence). The CDR3 covers 16 residues. V lost 0 bases, J lost 0 bases, and 9 bases lay in between. In DNA, the CDR3 is TGTGCCACCAGCAGAGATCTGGCCCTAGCCAAAAACATTCAGTACTTC. Its translation is CATSRDLALAKNIQYF.

This clone was seen more than once but under ten times. The rearrangement joins TRBV6-5 to TRBJ1-1; D is unresolved. V was pared by 5 bases and J by 2 bases, with 12 bases between. The CDR3 runs to 14 residues. In germline, CDR1 is MNHEY, CDR2 SVGAGI. The CDR3 sequence: CASSLGRGNTEAFF. In DNA, the CDR3 is TGTGCCAGCAGTCTAGGACGGGGTAACACTGAAGCTTTCTTT.

The chain joins TRBV5-4 to TRBJ2-7, with 8 positions matching TRBD1. Unmatched junction bases numbered 21, after V lost 4 bases and J lost 3 bases. The CDR3 extends over 19 amino acids. Germline V gives CDR1 SGHNT, CDR2 YYREEE (reference sequence). The DNA of the CDR3 is TGTGCCAGCAGCCCCCAGGGGGCCGATGCCCCAGCACAAAACTACGAGCAGTACTTC. Encoded protein: CASSPQGADAPAQNYEQYF.

The chain joins TRBV11-2 to TRBJ1-3; D unclear. Between the trimmed V and J ends, which lost 5 bases and 2 bases, there was a span of 7 bases. CDR3 length equals 13 residues. The germline CDR1 and CDR2 sequences are SGHAT and FQNNGV. The chain's CDR3 is CASSLGPGNTIYF. For the CDR3, the DNA is TGTGCCAGCAGCCTTGGCCCTGGAAACACCATATATTTT.

This clone has just a few counts. The chain uses TRBV28 and TRBJ2-3; 7 positions agree with TRBD2. Germline-derived CDR1 and CDR2 are MDHEN and SYDVKM. CDR3 length: 17 residues. The J segment lost 1 base and the V segment lost 7 bases, leaving 14 bases of the junction unmatched. For the CDR3, the DNA is TGTGCCAGCATCACCGGGGGGTGGAAGCGGGGCACAGATACGCAGTATTTT. Protein sequence: CASITGGWKRGTDTQYF.

This clone was observed once. The chain couples TRBV7-8 to TRBJ2-5; D is unresolved. The CDR3 has 14 residues. CDR1 SGHVS and CDR2 FQNEAQ come from the germline V gene. Trimming stripped 7 bases from V and 5 bases from J, with 17 bases between. CDR3 in amino acids: CASIPNFRFETQYF. The CDR3 DNA reads TGTGCCAGCATCCCGAATTTCAGGTTCGAGACCCAGTACTTC.

The V gene is TRBV15, the J gene TRBJ2-1; the match to TRBD2 covers 7 bases. Germline-derived CDR1 and CDR2 are LNHNV and YYDKDF (reference sequence). V lost 5 bases and J lost 5; bases outside the gene matches: 9. This CDR3 is built from 15 residues. CDR3 nucleotide sequence: TGTGCCACCAGCCCGCTTGGGCGGGAGAACAATGAGCAGTTCTTC. Protein: CATSPLGRENNEQFF.

The J gene is TRBJ2-1, the V gene TRBV28; TRBD2 matches at 8 bases. Per the germline V gene, CDR1 is MDHEN and CDR2 is SYDVKM. This CDR3 has 15 amino acids. Losses at the gene ends were 6 bases for V and 8 bases for J; bases not matched to a gene: 12. The CDR3 DNA reads TGTGCCAGCAGCCAGCTGGCGGGGGGCATCGATGAGCAGTTCTTC. Protein product: CASSQLAGGIDEQFF.

This sequence joins TRBV5-1 and TRBJ2-3; the D gene is possibly TRBD2 (5 bases). This CDR3 region has 15 residues. The germline CDR1 and CDR2 sequences are SGHRS and YFSETQ. V was pared by 0 bases and J by 6 bases, with 14 bases between. CDR3 sequence (DNA): TGCGCCAGCAGCTTGGAGGGCAGGACTTGGGATACGCAGTATTTT. Translation gives CASSLEGRTWDTQYF.

The genes are TRBV28 and TRBJ1-5, with D unresolved. The CDR3 loop spans 14 amino acids. The V gene lost 4 bases and the J gene lost 6 bases, with 13 bases spanning the gap. In germline, CDR1 is MDHEN, CDR2 SYDVKM. The CDR3 protein is CASSSPGFSQPQHF. The CDR3 DNA reads TGTGCCAGCAGTTCCCCGGGGTTTAGTCAGCCCCAGCATTTT.

The chain recombines TRBV27 with TRBJ2-7, with TRBD2 matching 10 bases. The CDR3 has 16 amino acids. Germline assignment: CDR1 MNHEY and CDR2 SMNVEV (reference sequence). J gave up 0 bases and V 4 bases, and 6 bases lay outside the gene matches. The CDR3 region has the DNA TGTGCCAGCAGTTCCGGACTAGCGGCGATCTCCTACGAGCAGTACTTC. Translating it yields CASSSGLAAISYEQYF.

This clone was observed a handful of times. The CDR3 DNA reads as TGTGCCAGCAGTGAAGGTGGTAGCGGGAGTGGTAGCCCCTACGAGCAGTACTTC. Amino acids: CASSEGGSGSGSPYEQYF. V is TRBV2 and J is TRBJ2-7, with 9 positions matching TRBD2. Germline V lookup: CDR1 SNHLY, CDR2 FYNNEI. J was trimmed by 2 bases and V by 1 base; bases with no gene match: 12. This CDR3 contains 18 residues.

The sample holds one count of this clone. The chain has TRBV11-2 and TRBJ2-7, with TRBD1 as a possible D gene (6 bases). CDR1 is SGHAT and CDR2 is FQNNGV in the germline V gene. V lost 7 bases and J lost 3, with 13 bases in between. CDR3 length: 13 residues. CDR3 DNA: TGTGCCAGCACGACAGGCTACGTCTACGAGCAGTACTTC. It yields the protein CASTTGYVYEQYF.

With respect to this clone: A read error is likely, as this CDR3 ends without the conserved phenylalanine or tryptophan. The V and J genes are TRBV5-1 and TRBJ2-7; D ambiguous. In germline, CDR1 is SGHRS, CDR2 YFSETQ. V gave up 0 bases and J gave up 3 bases, with 10 bases separating them. There are 14 residues in the CDR3. In DNA, the CDR3 is TGCGCCAGCAGCTTGGGGCAGCTTAGCTACGAGCAGTACCTC. Its translation is CASSLGQLSYEQYL.

This sequence joins TRBV4-3 and TRBJ2-2, with D possibly being TRBD1 (6 bases). The CDR3 totals 14 residues. V was shortened by 6 bases and J by 4 bases, with 12 bases between the two germline ends. The germline gives CDR1 LGHNA, CDR2 YSLEER. The DNA of the CDR3 is TGCGCCAGCAGGTCAGGGACAACCACCGGGGAGCTGTTTTTT. It encodes CASRSGTTTGELFF.

The sample holds a few counts of this clone. The chain has TRBV6-1 and TRBJ1-1; D unclear. The CDR3 has 15 amino acids. V was trimmed by 2 bases and J by 1 base, leaving 11 bases between them. Per germline, CDR1 MNHNS and CDR2 SASEGT. DNA for the CDR3: TGTGCCAGCAGTGAATGGGGAGGAGGGAACACTGAAGCTTTCTTT. The encoded protein is CASSEWGGGNTEAFF.

This clone was detected once. This CDR3 is CASSEGTSGTYEQYF. For the CDR3, the DNA is TGTGCCAGCAGTGAAGGGACTAGCGGGACCTACGAGCAGTACTTC. V gene TRBV2 combines with J gene TRBJ2-7; 12 bases line up with TRBD2. V gave up 1 base and J gave up 2 bases; unmatched junction bases: 0. The length of the CDR3 is 15 residues. Germline V gives CDR1 SNHLY, CDR2 FYNNEI.

V is TRBV6-5 and J is TRBJ2-7, with 7 bases lining up with TRBD1. From germline, CDR1 is MNHEY and CDR2 SVGAGI. The CDR3 is 15 amino acids. V was clipped by 2 bases and J by 0 bases; unmatched bases: 4. The CDR3 region is CASSYQTGYSYEQYF. CDR3 DNA sequence: TGTGCCAGCAGTTACCAGACAGGGTACTCCTACGAGCAGTACTTC.